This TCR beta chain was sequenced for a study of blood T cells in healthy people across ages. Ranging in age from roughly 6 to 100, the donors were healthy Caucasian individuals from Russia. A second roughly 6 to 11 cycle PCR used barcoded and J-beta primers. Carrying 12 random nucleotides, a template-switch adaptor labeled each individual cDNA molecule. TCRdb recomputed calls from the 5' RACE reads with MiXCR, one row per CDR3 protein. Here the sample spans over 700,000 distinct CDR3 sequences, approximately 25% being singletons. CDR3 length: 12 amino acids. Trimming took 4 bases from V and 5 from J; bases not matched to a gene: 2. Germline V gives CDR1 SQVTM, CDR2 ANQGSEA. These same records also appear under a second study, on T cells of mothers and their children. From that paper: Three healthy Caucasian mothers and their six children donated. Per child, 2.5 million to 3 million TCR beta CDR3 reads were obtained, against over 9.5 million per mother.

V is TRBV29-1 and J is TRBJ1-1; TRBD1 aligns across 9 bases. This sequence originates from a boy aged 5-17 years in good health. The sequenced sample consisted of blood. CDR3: CSVVTGGTEAFF. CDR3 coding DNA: TGCAGCGTTGTGACAGGGGGGACTGAAGCTTTCTTT.